The rows below give T cell receptor beta chains drawn from one sample of a study of T cell repertoires and HLA-DP antigens. Profiling relied on immunoSEQ multiplex PCR, and the TCRdb table lists in-frame clones only, not all of them. In the table there are about 73,000 clones, around 77% of which are singletons. The antigens of these receptors remain unknown. Sequenced material: CD4+ T cells from PBMCs. Source of these receptors: a man between 60 and 70 years old in good health and CMV-seronegative. Each CDR3 is given with its conserved first and last residue. The D gene is left open where the match is weak. Clone size, where shown, is once, few, many, or a class for clones that have expanded.

.	TRBJ1-2	.	TRBV19	CASSMTRWADDGYTF	TGTGCCAGTAGTATGACCAGGTGGGCAGACGATGGCTACACCTTC
.	TRBJ2-1	TRBD2	TRBV19	CATSSPGLAGSPNEQFF	TGTGCCACCTCTTCGCCTGGACTAGCGGGGTCCCCCAATGAGCAGTTCTTC
.	TRBJ1-1	TRBD1	TRBV5-1	CASSQAGTGVGTEAFF	TGCGCCAGCAGCCAGGCCGGGACAGGGGTTGGGACTGAAGCTTTCTTT
.	TRBJ1-5	TRBD1	TRBV12-5	CASGPGQGYNQPQHF	TGTGCTAGTGGTCCGGGACAGGGTTATAATCAGCCCCAGCATTTT
.	TRBJ2-5	TRBD2	TRBV6-5	CASSPGGGLETQYF	TGTGCCAGCAGTCCGGGGGGGGGCCTGGAGACCCAGTACTTC
.	TRBJ2-1	TRBD2	TRBV5-1	CASSPNSRAGGDEQFF	TGCGCCAGCAGCCCAAATTCTCGGGCGGGGGGCGATGAGCAGTTCTTC
.	TRBJ2-2	TRBD1	TRBV19	CASQIRDRALGGELFF	TGTGCCAGCCAAATCCGGGACAGGGCTTTGGGCGGGGAGCTGTTTTTT
once	TRBJ1-5	.	TRBV28	CASSPHGSYQPQHF	TGTGCCAGCAGTCCTCACGGGTCCTATCAGCCCCAGCATTTT
.	TRBJ1-5	TRBD1	TRBV19	CASSFQQGNQPQHF	TGTGCCAGTAGTTTTCAACAGGGGAATCAGCCCCAGCATTTT
.	TRBJ1-2	.	TRBV27	CASSSRETGIYGYTF	TGTGCCAGCAGTTCCAGAGAGACAGGTATCTATGGCTACACCTTC
once	TRBJ2-3	.	TRBV6-5	CASSYLDTQYF	TGTGCCAGCAGTTACCTCGATACGCAGTATTTT
.	TRBJ2-3	.	TRBV5-1	CASSPTGNSLGTDTQYF	TGCGCCAGCAGCCCAACCGGCAACAGTTTAGGGACAGATACGCAGTATTTT
.	TRBJ1-1	.	TRBV5-1	CASSLDIPGQGTEAFF	TGCGCCAGCAGCTTGGACATTCCGGGCCAAGGGACTGAAGCTTTCTTT
.	TRBJ1-3	TRBD1	TRBV9	CASSVEGQADTIYF	TGTGCCAGCAGCGTAGAGGGACAGGCTGACACCATATATTTT
.	TRBJ2-3	.	TRBV5-1	CASSTYRTDTQYF	TGCGCCAGCAGTACCTACCGCACAGATACGCAGTATTTT
.	TRBJ1-5	.	TRBV7-2	CASSLGENQPQHF	TGTGCCAGCAGCTTAGGGGAGAATCAGCCCCAGCATTTT
medium-sized	TRBJ1-2	TRBD1	TRBV7-2	CASSRPAAGQVYGYTF	TGTGCCAGCAGCAGACCCGCGGCGGGACAGGTCTATGGCTACACCTTC
.	TRBJ1-6	.	TRBV18	CASSPREIYNSPLHF	TGTGCCAGCTCACCACGAGAAATCTATAATTCACCCCTCCACTTT
.	TRBJ1-2	.	TRBV7-8	CASSLAGTGDRGYTF	TGTGCCAGCAGCTTAGCGGGGACGGGGGACCGAGGCTACACCTTC
.	TRBJ2-1	.	TRBV6-5	CASTFGLGYNEQFF	TGTGCCAGCACTTTCGGGCTCGGGTACAATGAGCAGTTCTTC
once	TRBJ2-5	.	TRBV7-2	CASSLAATSYQETQYF	TGTGCCAGCAGCTTAGCGGCCACCTCGTACCAAGAGACCCAGTACTTC
.	TRBJ2-1	TRBD1	TRBV5-1	CASSQGQGSYNEQFF	TGCGCCAGCAGCCAAGGACAGGGTTCCTACAATGAGCAGTTCTTC
.	TRBJ2-5	TRBD1	TRBV10-3	CAISERDRASMAQYF	TGTGCCATCAGTGAGCGTGACAGGGCGAGTATGGCCCAGTACTTC
.	TRBJ2-1	TRBD2	TRBV2	CASSEDGGRVNEQFF	TGTGCCAGCAGTGAAGATGGCGGGAGGGTGAATGAGCAGTTCTTC
few	TRBJ1-2	TRBD1	TRBV5-4	CASRPPGTGNGYTF	TGTGCCAGCAGGCCTCCTGGGACAGGGAATGGCTACACCTTC
few	TRBJ2-5	.	TRBV2	CASRVGPGTQYF	TGTGCCAGCAGAGTTGGGCCGGGGACCCAGTACTTC
.	TRBJ2-1	.	TRBV4-1	CASSQAQGSGATNEQFF	TGCGCCAGCAGCCAAGCACAGGGGTCGGGAGCCACCAATGAGCAGTTCTTC
.	TRBJ2-1	TRBD2	TRBV19	CASNWGVLAGRNNEQFF	TGTGCCAGTAATTGGGGGGTCCTAGCGGGAAGGAACAATGAGCAGTTCTTC
.	TRBJ1-3	.	TRBV6-6	CASSPRGISGNTIYF	TGTGCCAGCAGCCCCAGGGGAATCTCTGGAAACACCATATATTTT
.	TRBJ2-3	.	TRBV19	CASSPRVFPDTQYF	TGTGCCAGTAGTCCCCGAGTATTCCCAGATACGCAGTATTTT
.	TRBJ2-1	TRBD2	TRBV7-2	CASSFTGTSGRNEQFF	TGTGCCAGCAGCTTTACCGGGACTAGCGGAAGGAATGAGCAGTTCTTC
.	TRBJ2-1	TRBD2	TRBV2	CASSEGAGAGNEQFF	TGTGCCAGCAGTGAAGGAGCGGGAGCGGGCAATGAGCAGTTCTTC
once	TRBJ1-3	.	TRBV27	CASRPVGPGNTIYF	TGTGCCAGCAGGCCGGTAGGACCTGGAAACACCATATATTTT
.	TRBJ1-3	.	TRBV19	CASSVTGSSGNTIYF	TGTGCCAGTAGTGTTACAGGGAGCTCTGGAAACACCATATATTTT
.	TRBJ1-3	.	TRBV21-1	CASSKAPGAAGNTIYF	TGTGCCAGCAGCAAAGCTCCAGGGGCAGCGGGAAACACCATATATTTT
few	TRBJ2-1	TRBD2	TRBV19	CASSPRTSVDNEQFF	TGTGCCAGTAGTCCCCGGACTAGCGTAGACAATGAGCAGTTCTTC
.	TRBJ2-7	TRBD1	TRBV5-1	CASSDRDRASYEQYF	TGCGCCAGCAGCGACCGGGACAGGGCATCCTACGAGCAGTACTTC
.	TRBJ2-1	.	TRBV9	CASSVGSGYEQFF	TGTGCCAGCAGCGTTGGTTCAGGGTATGAGCAGTTCTTC
.	TRBJ1-3	TRBD1	TRBV4-1	CASSPGQGLSGNTIYF	TGCGCCAGCAGCCCGGGACAGGGCCTCTCTGGAAACACCATATATTTT
.	TRBJ2-3	.	TRBV7-7	CASSSGVSGSGTDTQYF	TGTGCCAGCAGCTCAGGGGTTAGCGGTTCGGGCACAGATACGCAGTATTTT
once	TRBJ1-5	.	TRBV15	CATSRGRNNQPQHF	TGTGCCACCAGCAGAGGACGGAACAATCAGCCCCAGCATTTT
.	TRBJ2-4	.	TRBV28	CASTAGGARRAKNIQYF	TGTGCCAGCACCGCAGGCGGGGCCCGTAGAGCCAAAAACATTCAGTACTTC
.	TRBJ2-1	TRBD2	TRBV5-4	CASSLSSGRNEQFF	TGTGCCAGCAGCTTATCTAGCGGGAGAAATGAGCAGTTCTTC
few	TRBJ2-2	.	TRBV7-2	CASSPSTRGTGELFF	TGTGCCAGCAGCCCATCGACCCGCGGGACCGGGGAGCTGTTTTTT
.	TRBJ1-5	.	TRBV28	CASRRSGRQLSNQPQHF	TGTGCCAGCAGACGATCCGGTAGGCAGCTTAGCAATCAGCCCCAGCATTTT
once	TRBJ1-2	.	TRBV10-3	CAITLSRDGLYGYTF	TGTGCCATCACCTTAAGCCGGGACGGGCTCTATGGCTACACCTTC
.	TRBJ2-5	.	TRBV11-2	CASSPGIQETQYF	TGTGCCAGCAGCCCCGGTATCCAAGAGACCCAGTACTTC
.	TRBJ2-1	TRBD2	TRBV6-6	CASSSLAGGSYNEQFF	TGTGCCAGCAGTTCTCTCGCGGGAGGCTCCTACAATGAGCAGTTCTTC
few	TRBJ1-2	TRBD1	TRBV5-1	CASSRGDSYGYTF	TGCGCCAGCAGCCGTGGGGACAGCTATGGCTACACCTTC
.	TRBJ1-1	.	TRBV6-6	CASSYSGGTEAFF	TGTGCCAGCAGTTACTCGGGGGGTACTGAAGCTTTCTTT
.	TRBJ1-1	.	TRBV30	CAWSSNGQQNTEAFF	TGTGCCTGGAGCTCTAACGGACAGCAGAACACTGAAGCTTTCTTT
.	TRBJ1-1	.	TRBV19	CASSIGPPVNTEAFF	TGTGCCAGTAGTATTGGACCGCCGGTGAACACTGAAGCTTTCTTT
once	TRBJ1-2	.	TRBV6-6	CAISEPWATNYGYTF	TGTGCCATCAGTGAGCCCTGGGCTACCAACTATGGCTACACCTTC
.	TRBJ1-2	TRBD1	TRBV5-6	CASSPGQNYGYTF	TGTGCCAGCAGCCCGGGACAGAACTATGGCTACACCTTC
.	TRBJ2-1	.	TRBV7-9	CASSPGPKGKYNEQFF	TGTGCCAGCAGCCCCGGTCCTAAAGGAAAGTACAATGAGCAGTTCTTC
.	TRBJ1-6	.	TRBV2	CASSPGTRSTLHF	TGTGCCAGCAGCCCCGGGACCCGGAGCACCCTCCACTTT
.	TRBJ1-2	.	TRBV18	CASSRVQSDGYTF	TGTGCCAGCTCCCGGGTGCAGTCTGACGGCTACACCTTC
.	TRBJ2-3	.	TRBV7-6	CASSFDIDDTQYF	TGTGCCAGCAGCTTCGACATAGACGATACGCAGTATTTT
few	TRBJ2-5	.	TRBV6-6	CASSLYQETQYF	TGTGCCAGCAGCCTGTACCAAGAGACCCAGTACTTC